A selection of T cell receptor beta chains follows, all from one sample in a study of blood T cells in healthy people across ages. TCRdb processed the 5' RACE reads anew with MiXCR; each CDR3 protein has one entry. The data contain about a million distinct CDR3 sequences, 51% of them seen just once; the ten biggest clones take up 20% to 25%. The sequenced material came from blood. The receptors come from a woman in her fifties or sixties in good health. The CDR3 runs from the conserved cysteine through the conserved F or W. D genes are given only for firm matches. A clone size is listed for some rows: how often the clone was seen (once, few, many), or a class if it is expanded.

v_gene	j_gene	d_gene	len	abundance	CDR3nt	CDR3aa
TRBV25-1	TRBJ1-6	-	15	-	TGTGCCAGCAGTGAATTGGAGATAAGGAATTCACCCCTCCACTTT	CASSELEIRNSPLHF
TRBV4-1	TRBJ2-5	-	16	-	TGCGCCGGCAGCCAAGATCAAGGTGTTGGATATGTAGGGCAGTACTTC	CAGSQDQGVGYVGQYF
TRBV20-1	TRBJ2-5	-	13	-	TGCAGTGCTAGGTGGCTAGCTCAAGAGACCCAGTACTTC	CSARWLAQETQYF
TRBV28	TRBJ2-3	TRBD2	14	few	TGTGCCAGCAGTGTATTGGTTACCGGGAGGGGCCAGTATTTT	CASSVLVTGRGQYF
TRBV7-7	TRBJ2-3	TRBD2	14	-	TGTGCCAGCAATCCCCTAGCGGGAGGGGATACGCAGTATTTT	CASNPLAGGDTQYF
TRBV25-1	TRBJ2-3	-	16	-	TGTGCCAGCAGTTCTACGCTCCTAGGAGGGGCAGATACGCAGTATTTT	CASSSTLLGGADTQYF
TRBV28	TRBJ2-1	TRBD2	17	-	TGTGCCAGCAGCACCGGGACTAGCGGGACTTTCTACAATGAGCAGTTCTTC	CASSTGTSGTFYNEQFF
TRBV7-8	TRBJ2-5	-	17	few	TGTGCCAGCAGCTTAGGGGACCTCAGGGGAGTCGGGGAGACCCAGTACTTC	CASSLGDLRGVGETQYF
TRBV27	TRBJ2-3	TRBD2	15	-	TGTGCCAGCAGTTCCGGGACTAGCGGGGGTAGTACGCAGTATTTT	CASSSGTSGGSTQYF
TRBV12-3/TRBV12-4	TRBJ1-2	TRBD1	14	-	TGTGCCAGCACCCTGGGACAGGTGTTTTATGGCTACACCTTC	CASTLGQVFYGYTF
TRBV6-5	TRBJ2-7	TRBD1	16	few	TGTGCCAGCAGTTACTCGATAGGACAGGAGACCTACGAGCAGTACTTC	CASSYSIGQETYEQYF
TRBV20-1	TRBJ2-4	-	16	-	TGCAGTGCTGACGAATGGGAAGCGGTAGCCAAAAACATTCAGTACTTC	CSADEWEAVAKNIQYF
TRBV25-1	TRBJ2-7	TRBD2	16	few	TGTGCCAGCAGGGGACTAGCGGGCGCGAGATACTACGAGCAGTACTTC	CASRGLAGARYYEQYF
TRBV6-5	TRBJ2-7	-	16	-	TGTGCCAGCAGTACCTCAGGGTCACCATTTTTCAATGAGCAGTACTTC	CASSTSGSPFFNEQYF
TRBV28	TRBJ2-7	-	14	few	TGTGCCACCAAGAAGGGGGACCCCTCCTACGAGCAGTACTTC	CATKKGDPSYEQYF
TRBV27	TRBJ2-2	TRBD1	13	few	TGTGCCAGCCAGACAGGGGACACCGGGGAGCTGTTTTTT	CASQTGDTGELFF
TRBV7-2	TRBJ1-2	TRBD1	13	-	TGTGCCAGCAGCCAGGGGGTTAACTATGGCTACACCTTC	CASSQGVNYGYTF
TRBV4-2	TRBJ2-1	TRBD2	16	-	TGTGCCAGCAGCCAAGATGGGTCGGGACTAGCGTGGATGCAGTTCTTC	CASSQDGSGLAWMQFF
TRBV28	TRBJ2-5	TRBD2	18	-	TGTGCCAGCAGTTTAAACTCGGGGGGAGCGGGAGAAATTGAGACCCAGTACTTC	CASSLNSGGAGEIETQYF
TRBV5-1	TRBJ2-7	-	14	-	TGCGCCAGCCACAGTGGGTGGGAGCTCGACGAGCAGTACTTC	CASHSGWELDEQYF
TRBV6-1	TRBJ2-7	TRBD1	14	few	TGTGCCAGCAAAACCGGGACAGGCCCCTACGAGCAGTACTTC	CASKTGTGPYEQYF
TRBV29-1	TRBJ2-7	TRBD2	14	-	TGCAGCGTACGGACTAGCGAGAGGACCTACGAGCAGTACTTC	CSVRTSERTYEQYF
TRBV7-2	TRBJ2-1	TRBD2	14	-	TGTGCCAGCAGCTTGGTTCGTACTAGCGATGAGCAGTTCTTC	CASSLVRTSDEQFF
TRBV4-3	TRBJ1-6	TRBD1	18	-	TGCGCCAGCAGCCAGCCTGGGACAGGGGACCCATATAATTCACCCCTCCACTTT	CASSQPGTGDPYNSPLHF
TRBV7-9	TRBJ2-5	-	13	-	TGTGTCAGCGGTGGAGAACAAGGAGAGACCCAGTACTTC	CVSGGEQGETQYF
TRBV4-1	TRBJ2-3	TRBD2	14	-	TGCGCCAGCAGCCGAGCGGGAGCCTCAGATACGCAGTATTTT	CASSRAGASDTQYF
TRBV12-3/TRBV12-4	TRBJ1-1	TRBD1	14	-	TGTGCCAGCAGTTTAATACAGGGGACCACTGAAGCTTTCTTT	CASSLIQGTTEAFF
TRBV7-2	TRBJ1-2	TRBD1	15	few	TGTGCCAGCAGCTTCTCGGGACAGGGGCGCGGTGGCTACACCTTC	CASSFSGQGRGGYTF
TRBV28	TRBJ2-5	TRBD2	15	-	TGTGCCAGCAGTTTCAGCGGGGGGATCCAAGAGACCCAGTACTTC	CASSFSGGIQETQYF
TRBV9	TRBJ2-7	TRBD2	16	-	TGTGCCAGCAGCGTAGGGTCTAGCGGGAGTCGGAATGAGCAGTACTTC	CASSVGSSGSRNEQYF
TRBV24-1	TRBJ2-3	-	15	-	TGTGCCACCAGTGATTTCCGGGCCGGGGGAGATACGCAGTATTTT	CATSDFRAGGDTQYF
TRBV28	TRBJ2-3	TRBD1	14	many	TGTGCCAGCAGGAGGGACAGGGGGCGAGATACGCAGTATTTT	CASRRDRGRDTQYF
TRBV6-5	TRBJ2-4	TRBD2	18	few	TGTGCCAGCAGTTACTCCGGACTAGCGGGCGGAGCCAAAAACATTCAGTACTTC	CASSYSGLAGGAKNIQYF
TRBV5-1	TRBJ2-3	-	15	once	TGCGCCAGCAGCTTGCGCACAGGGAAGGAAGATACGCAGTATTTT	CASSLRTGKEDTQYF
TRBV28	TRBJ2-7	-	14	-	TGTGCCAGCAGTTTATCCGGGAGCGCTTACGAGCAGTACTTC	CASSLSGSAYEQYF
TRBV30	TRBJ2-3	-	12	-	TGTGCCTGGAGCCCCGTTCGAGATACGCAGTATTTT	CAWSPVRDTQYF
TRBV29-1	TRBJ1-2	-	10	-	TGCAGCGTTGAGGAGGCTGGCTACACCTTC	CSVEEAGYTF
TRBV30	TRBJ1-3	TRBD1	14	-	TGTGCCTCTCCACAGGGGCGCAGTGGAAACACCATATATTTT	CASPQGRSGNTIYF
TRBV29-1	TRBJ2-5	TRBD1	13	-	TGCAGCGTTTTTGGCCAGGGGGTGAATGAGCAGTACTTC	CSVFGQGVNEQYF
TRBV30	TRBJ2-5	TRBD1	14	-	TGTGCCTGGATAGGGACAGAGTACCAAGAGACCCAGTACTTC	CAWIGTEYQETQYF